The following is a TCR beta chain sequence with its context. This clonotype has more than one count but fewer than ten. What this receptor recognizes is not known. No quality values exist for individual bases; no much larger clone is one base distant. The data derive from a study of T-cell memory formation after mild COVID-19 (dated by TCRdb to about 2021). For the study in its entirety: TCR sequence clusters from the two donors were found to be largely donor specific. In two donors, T-cell clones that expanded and contracted after mild COVID-19 were tracked by sequencing TCRalpha and TCRbeta repertoires over time. The cohort was made up of two young adult volunteers, one female and one male, who were previously healthy. What the study reported, not specific to this receptor: Clones that contracted from day 15 to 85 showed balanced CD4/CD8 phenotypes, whereas a second wave of clones that expanded from day 15 to 37 leaned towards CD4+. Only two mild cases were covered in the study, and larger cohorts including severe cases with pre-infection samples were considered necessary. The second-wave clones that peaked on day 37 were not confirmed to be SARS-CoV-2 specific. Some responding clones were found in pre-infection memory, which suggests that pre-existing cross-reactive memory T cells took part in the SARS-CoV-2 response. Contracting CD4+ clones were located mainly in the CM and EM memory subsets, whereas CD8+ clones were found to be enriched in EMRA.

The trim is 5 bases for V and 9 bases for J, with a gap of 14 bases between the germline ends. From its cysteine to its phenylalanine, the CDR3 spans 13 amino acids. The entry retains the CDR3 DNA only, 39 bases that are in frame from base 1. As encoded in the germline V gene, CDR1 is ENHRY while CDR2 is SYGVKD. The sequencer was an Illumina NovaSeq 6000. Using 5'RACE with constant-segment primers, TCRalpha and TCRbeta cDNA libraries were constructed, with sample barcodes and unique molecular identifiers added in the process. RNA was extracted from every sample with Trizol reagent. Library amplification was performed in two PCR steps, and a second sample barcode and Illumina TruSeq adapters were introduced in the second step. The libraries were sequenced on an Illumina NovaSeq using 2 x 150 bp paired-end reads. As for the authors' bioinformatics: Demultiplexing of reads and collapsing into UMI-guided consensus sequences were performed with migec v1.2.7. With mixcr v2.1.11, UMI consensuses were aligned to TRA and TRB V and J templates and assembled into clonotypes. Expanded or contracted clonotypes were those called significant by both edgeR and NoisET, with noise models trained on biological replicates. For edgeR calls, a false discovery rate-adjusted p below 0.01 and a log2 fold-change threshold of 1 were applied. As an exploratory analysis of dynamics, PCA with hierarchical clustering was applied to max-normalized trajectories of the 1000 most abundant clonotypes. The CD4 or CD8 phenotype of responding clones was assigned using the separately sequenced CD4+ and CD8+ repertoires. TCRdb ran its own pipeline on the public reads, namely fastp trimming at Q25 and MiXCR clone calling, and kept in-frame beta chains. A single entry per CDR3 protein holds the most common genes and DNA from its merged rows. These V and J calls originate from TCRdb's pipeline instead of the authors' own analysis. Here the sample has hundreds of thousands of distinct CDR3 sequences; roughly 18% occur a single time. About 12% of the sample rests with the top ten.

Ficoll-Paque density gradient centrifugation was the method used to isolate PBMCs. The sequencing sample was made of PBMCs or a T cell subset sorted from them (not recorded which). The receptor chain draws on TRBV10-3 and TRBJ2-1; D gene: possibly TRBD1, on 6 matching bases. The clonotype was recovered from an adult woman who had mild COVID-19 (a few samples of this study predate the infection). The sample titles of this study are shuffled in the database, so cell type and time point are left out; the donor was told from shared clones. The CDR3 corresponds to CAISSTGYIEQFF. At the DNA level, the sequence is TGTGCCATCAGTTCAACAGGGTATATTGAGCAGTTCTTC.